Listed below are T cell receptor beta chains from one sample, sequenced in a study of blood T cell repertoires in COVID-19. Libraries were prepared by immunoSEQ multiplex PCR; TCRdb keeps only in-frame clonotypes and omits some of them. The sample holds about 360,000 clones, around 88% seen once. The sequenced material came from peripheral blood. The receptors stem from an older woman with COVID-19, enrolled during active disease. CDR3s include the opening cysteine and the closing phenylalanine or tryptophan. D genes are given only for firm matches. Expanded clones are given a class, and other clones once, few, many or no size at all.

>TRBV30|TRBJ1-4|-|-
CAWAANEKLFF
TGTGCCTGGGCAGCTAATGAAAAACTGTTTTTT
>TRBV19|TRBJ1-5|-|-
CASSIARTDTQPQHF
TGTGCCAGTAGTATAGCGCGGACAGACACACAGCCCCAGCATTTT
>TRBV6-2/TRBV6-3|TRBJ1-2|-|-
CASSYSSTGYGYTF
TGTGCCAGCAGTTACTCCTCCACGGGCTATGGCTACACCTTC
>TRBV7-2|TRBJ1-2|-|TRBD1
CASSLRDSPNWGYTF
TGTGCCAGCAGCTTAAGGGACAGTCCGAATTGGGGCTACACCTTC
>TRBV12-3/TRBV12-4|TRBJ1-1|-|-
CASSLPPGLAAFF
TGTGCCAGCAGTTTACCCCCAGGTCTCGCGGCTTTCTTT
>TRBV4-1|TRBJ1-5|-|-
CASSPQGWNQPQHF
TGCGCCAGCAGCCCCCAGGGCTGGAATCAGCCCCAGCATTTT
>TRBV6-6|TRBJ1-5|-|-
CASSRHTGGFFNQPQHF
TGTGCCAGCAGTCGCCATACGGGGGGGTTCTTCAATCAGCCCCAGCATTTT
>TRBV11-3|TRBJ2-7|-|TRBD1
CASSQGKTGGHEQYF
TGTGCCAGCAGTCAGGGGAAGACAGGGGGCCACGAGCAGTACTTC
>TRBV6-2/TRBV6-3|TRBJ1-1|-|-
CASSDLGVRSAEAFF
TGTGCCAGCAGTGACCTAGGGGTGCGGTCGGCTGAAGCTTTCTTT
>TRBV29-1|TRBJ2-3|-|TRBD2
CSVVIAGPSTDTQYF
TGCAGCGTTGTAATAGCGGGGCCTAGCACAGATACGCAGTATTTT
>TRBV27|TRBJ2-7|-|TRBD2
CASSPRTSGGYEQYF
TGTGCCAGCAGTCCCAGGACTAGCGGGGGATACGAGCAGTACTTC
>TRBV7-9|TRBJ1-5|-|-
CASSTSGQPQHF
TGTGCCAGCAGCACGTCAGGTCAGCCCCAGCATTTT
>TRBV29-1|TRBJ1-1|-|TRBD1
CSGQGNTEAFF
TGCAGCGGACAGGGGAACACTGAAGCTTTCTTT
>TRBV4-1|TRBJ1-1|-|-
CASSQVGDLNTEAFF
TGCGCCAGCAGCCAAGTCGGAGACCTAAACACTGAAGCTTTCTTT
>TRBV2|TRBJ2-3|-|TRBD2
CATGTSGGDTQYF
TGTGCCACCGGGACTAGCGGGGGAGATACGCAGTATTTT
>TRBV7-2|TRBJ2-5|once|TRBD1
CASSPPDRGETQYF
TGTGCCAGCAGCCCGCCGGACAGGGGAGAGACCCAGTACTTC
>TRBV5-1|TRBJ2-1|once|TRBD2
CASSLAGLAGANEQFF
TGCGCCAGCAGCTTGGCCGGGCTAGCGGGGGCCAATGAGCAGTTCTTC